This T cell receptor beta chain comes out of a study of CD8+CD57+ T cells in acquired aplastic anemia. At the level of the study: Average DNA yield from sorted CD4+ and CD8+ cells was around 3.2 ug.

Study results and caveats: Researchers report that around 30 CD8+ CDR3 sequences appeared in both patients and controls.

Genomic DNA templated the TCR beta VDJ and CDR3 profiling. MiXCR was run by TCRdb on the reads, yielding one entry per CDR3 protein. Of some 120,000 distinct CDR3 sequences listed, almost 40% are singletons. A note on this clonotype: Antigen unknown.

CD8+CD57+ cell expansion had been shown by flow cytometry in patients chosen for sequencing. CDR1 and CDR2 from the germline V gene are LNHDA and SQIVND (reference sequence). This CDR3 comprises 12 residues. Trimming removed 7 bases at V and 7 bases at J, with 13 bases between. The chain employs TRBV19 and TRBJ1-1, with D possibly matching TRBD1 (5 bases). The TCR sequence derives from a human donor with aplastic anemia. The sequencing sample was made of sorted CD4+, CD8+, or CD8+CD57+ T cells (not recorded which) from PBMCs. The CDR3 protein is CASMSRAGEAFF. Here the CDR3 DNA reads TGTGCCAGTATGTCCAGGGCAGGTGAAGCTTTCTTT. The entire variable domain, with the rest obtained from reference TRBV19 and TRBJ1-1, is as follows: DGGITQSPKYLFRKEGQNVTLSCEQNLNHDAMYWYRQDPGQGLRLIYYSQIVNDFQKGDIAEGYSVSREKKESFPLTVTSAQKNPTAFYLCASMSRAGEAFFGQGTRLTVV.